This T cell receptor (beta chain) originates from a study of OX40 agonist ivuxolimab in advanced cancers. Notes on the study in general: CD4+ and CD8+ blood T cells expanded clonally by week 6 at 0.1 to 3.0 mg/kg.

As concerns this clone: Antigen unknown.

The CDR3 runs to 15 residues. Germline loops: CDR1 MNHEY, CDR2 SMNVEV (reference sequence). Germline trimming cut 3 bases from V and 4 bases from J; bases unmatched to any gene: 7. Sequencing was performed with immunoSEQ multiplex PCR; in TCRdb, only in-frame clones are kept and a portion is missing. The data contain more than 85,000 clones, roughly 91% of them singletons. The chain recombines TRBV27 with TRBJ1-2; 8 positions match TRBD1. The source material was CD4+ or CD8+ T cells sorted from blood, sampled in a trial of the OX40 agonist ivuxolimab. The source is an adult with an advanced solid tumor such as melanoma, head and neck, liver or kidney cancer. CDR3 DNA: TGTGCCAGCAGTTTGATGGGACAGGACTTCTATGGCTACACCTTC. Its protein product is CASSLMGQDFYGYTF.